The clone carrying this T cell receptor beta chain was detected only a few times. Its antigen is not identified. The sample belongs to a study of T cells in Graves' hyperthyroidism and ophthalmopathy. Trimming took off 4 bases at V and 1 base at J, with 14 bases between the two ends. Germline V gives CDR1 DFQATT, CDR2 SNEGSKA (reference sequence). CDR3 size: 14 residues. General observations from the study: Before onset, by a median of around six months, the model predicted ophthalmopathy.

RNA transcripts yielded amplified TCR beta CDR3 regions. HTBI primers drove first-round RT-PCR of the TCR CDR3. TCRdb reprocessed the multiplex PCR reads with MiXCR, giving one entry per CDR3 protein. This sample has about 400,000 distinct CDR3 sequences, with approximately 15% found just once. Sequenced input: blood. The TCR sequence derives from a man aged 18 to 29 with Graves' ophthalmopathy. V is TRBV20-1 and J is TRBJ2-7; tentatively, D is TRBD2 (5 bases). For the CDR3, the DNA is TGCAGTGCTATGTCCCCCGGGGATTCCTACGAGCAGTACTTC. It specifies CSAMSPGDSYEQYF.